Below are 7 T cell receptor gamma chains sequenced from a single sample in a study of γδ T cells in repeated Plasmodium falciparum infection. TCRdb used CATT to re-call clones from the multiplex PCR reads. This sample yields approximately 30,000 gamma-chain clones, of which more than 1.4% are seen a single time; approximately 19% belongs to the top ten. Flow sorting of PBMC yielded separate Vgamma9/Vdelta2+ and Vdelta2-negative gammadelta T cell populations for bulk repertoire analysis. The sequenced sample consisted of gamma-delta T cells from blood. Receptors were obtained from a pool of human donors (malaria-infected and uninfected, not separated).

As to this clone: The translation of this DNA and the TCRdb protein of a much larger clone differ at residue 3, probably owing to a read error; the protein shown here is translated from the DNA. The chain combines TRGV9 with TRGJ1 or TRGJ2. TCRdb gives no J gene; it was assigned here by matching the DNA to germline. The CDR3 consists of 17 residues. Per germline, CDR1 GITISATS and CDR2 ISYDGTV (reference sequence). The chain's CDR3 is CASWEPTTPWNYYKKLF. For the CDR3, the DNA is TGTGCCTCGTGGGAGCCAACAACCCCCTGGAATTATTATAAGAAACTCTTT.

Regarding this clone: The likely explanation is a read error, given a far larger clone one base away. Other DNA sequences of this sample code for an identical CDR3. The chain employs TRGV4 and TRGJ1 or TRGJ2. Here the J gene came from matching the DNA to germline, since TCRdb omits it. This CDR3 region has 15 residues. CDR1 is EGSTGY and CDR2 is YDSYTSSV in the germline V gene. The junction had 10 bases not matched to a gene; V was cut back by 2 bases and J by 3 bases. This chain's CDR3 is CATWDAVGIYYKKLF. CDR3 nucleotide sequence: TGTGCCACCTGGGATGCGGTTGGGATTTATTATAAGAAACTCTTT.

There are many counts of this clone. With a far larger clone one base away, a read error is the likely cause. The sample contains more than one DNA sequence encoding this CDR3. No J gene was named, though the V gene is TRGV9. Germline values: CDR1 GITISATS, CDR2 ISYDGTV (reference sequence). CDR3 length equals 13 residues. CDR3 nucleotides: TGTGCCTTGTGGGAGTCTAGTGGTTATAAGAAACTCTTC. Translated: CALWESSGYKKLF.

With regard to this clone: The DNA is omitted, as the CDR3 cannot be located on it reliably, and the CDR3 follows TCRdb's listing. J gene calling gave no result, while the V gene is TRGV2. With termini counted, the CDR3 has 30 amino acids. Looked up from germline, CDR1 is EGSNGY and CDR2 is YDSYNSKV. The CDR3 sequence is CATWERIIRNSLAVGQHLLSQVSIGRIQHF.

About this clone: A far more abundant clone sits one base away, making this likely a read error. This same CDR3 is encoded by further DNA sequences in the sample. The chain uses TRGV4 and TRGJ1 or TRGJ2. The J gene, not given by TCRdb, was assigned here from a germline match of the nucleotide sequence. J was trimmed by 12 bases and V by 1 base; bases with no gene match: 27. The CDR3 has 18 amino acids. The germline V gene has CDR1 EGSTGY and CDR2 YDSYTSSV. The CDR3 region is CATWDGSSCVGLNCVKLF. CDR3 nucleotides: TGTGCCACCTGGGATGGCTCGAGCTGCGTGGGATTGAATTGCGTGAAACTCTTT.

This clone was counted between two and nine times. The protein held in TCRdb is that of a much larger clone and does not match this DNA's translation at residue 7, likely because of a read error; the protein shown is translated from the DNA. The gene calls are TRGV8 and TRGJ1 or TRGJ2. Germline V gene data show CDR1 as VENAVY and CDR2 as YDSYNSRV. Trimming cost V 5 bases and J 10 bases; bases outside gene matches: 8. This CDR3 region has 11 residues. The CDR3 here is CATWGRKKKLF. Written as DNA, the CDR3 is TGTGCCACCTGGGGCCGAAAGAAGAAACTCTTT.

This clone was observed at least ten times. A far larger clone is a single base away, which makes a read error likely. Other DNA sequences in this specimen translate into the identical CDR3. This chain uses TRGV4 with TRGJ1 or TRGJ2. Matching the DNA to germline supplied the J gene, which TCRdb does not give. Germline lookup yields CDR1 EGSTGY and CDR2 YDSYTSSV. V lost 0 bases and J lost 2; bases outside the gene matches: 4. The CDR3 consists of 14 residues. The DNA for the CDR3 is TGTGCCACCTGGGATGGGCCAGATTATTATAAGAAACTCTTT. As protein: CATWDGPDYYKKLF.